This TCR beta chain was identified in a study of blood T cell repertoires in COVID-19. Overall study: PBMCs, B-cell-depleted T cells, or T cells were the source of the cDNA or gDNA that made up the material.

The length of the CDR3 is 13 residues. The ends were cut back, 5 bases at V and 0 bases at J, with 7 bases in the middle. Germline assignment: CDR1 SGHTA and CDR2 FQGNSA. The protocol was immunoSEQ multiplex PCR, while the TCRdb copy is restricted to in-frame clones and leaves out a portion. The repertoire holds roughly 430,000 clones, with about 88% as singletons. Cohort placement rested on clinical history that participants reported themselves. The rearrangement links TRBV7-2 to TRBJ1-2; D is unclear. Sequencing used PBMCs or T cells enriched from blood (not recorded which). This TCR derives from a woman younger than 30 who had been exposed to COVID-19. CDR3 sequence: CASSPEANYGYTF. The CDR3 coding sequence is TGTGCCAGCAGCCCAGAGGCTAACTATGGCTACACCTTC.